Sequencing of this T cell receptor beta chain was carried out in a study of human T cells and chemical hapten exposure. TCRdb re-called the RACE reads through MiXCR, storing one row per CDR3 protein. The sample lists fewer than 45,000 distinct CDR3 sequences, just under 4% seen once, with 20% to 30% in the top ten. This CDR3 contains 15 residues. V was clipped by 8 bases and J by 7 bases, with 21 bases between them. The germline gives CDR1 MDHEN, CDR2 SYDVKM. Time point noted: patch test 1, 2 weeks after DPC sensitization. Documented treatment: therapeutic diphenylcyclopropenone sensitization with weekly scalp DPC. Whole blood, unfractionated, served as the material for total RNA extraction. In this sample, this clonotype turned up many times.

This clonotype originated in a man aged 50 or older with alopecia areata. Some clones in this sample may be carry-over from other donors' samples. The rearrangement joins TRBV28 to TRBJ2-1; weak D call: TRBD2 (6 bases). Sequencing used whole blood, obtained in connection with sensitization to the hapten diphenylcyclopropenone (DPC). CDR3 amino acids: CASGEEGHHRNEQFF. The CDR3 DNA follows: TGTGCCAGCGGCGAGGAGGGCCACCATAGGAATGAGCAGTTCTTC.